The TCR beta chain described here comes from a study of blood T cell repertoires in COVID-19. The repertoire was sequenced with immunoSEQ multiplex PCR; TCRdb's copy has only in-frame clones and lacks some. The table includes around 150,000 clones, more than 80% detected once. Trimming took off 0 bases at V and 14 bases at J, with 16 bases between the two ends. Germline CDR1 reads GTSNPN; CDR2 reads SVGIG (reference sequence). The CDR3 is made up of 12 amino acids. This chain connects TRBV30 to TRBJ1-2; D remains ambiguous. Specimen: peripheral blood. The receptor was derived from a woman aged 60-70 years with COVID-19, enrolled during active disease. The CDR3 sequence is CAWSVREGQRTF. The CDR3 bases are TGTGCCTGGAGTGTACGAGAGGGCCAGCGGACCTTC.